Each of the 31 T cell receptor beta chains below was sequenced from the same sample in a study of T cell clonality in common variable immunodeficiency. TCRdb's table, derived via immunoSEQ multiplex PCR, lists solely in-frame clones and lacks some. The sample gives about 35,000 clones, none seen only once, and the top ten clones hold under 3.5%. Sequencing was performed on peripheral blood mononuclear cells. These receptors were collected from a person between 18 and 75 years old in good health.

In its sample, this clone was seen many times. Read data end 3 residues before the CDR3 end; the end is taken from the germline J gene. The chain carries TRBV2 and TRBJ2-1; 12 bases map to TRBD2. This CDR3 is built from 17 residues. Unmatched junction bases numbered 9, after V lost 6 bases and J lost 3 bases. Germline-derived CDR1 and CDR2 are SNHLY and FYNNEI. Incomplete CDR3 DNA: TGTGCCAGCAGCCCTAGACTAGCGGGAGCGTTCTACAATGAG. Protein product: CASSPRLAGAFYNE. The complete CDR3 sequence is CASSPRLAGAFYNEQFF.

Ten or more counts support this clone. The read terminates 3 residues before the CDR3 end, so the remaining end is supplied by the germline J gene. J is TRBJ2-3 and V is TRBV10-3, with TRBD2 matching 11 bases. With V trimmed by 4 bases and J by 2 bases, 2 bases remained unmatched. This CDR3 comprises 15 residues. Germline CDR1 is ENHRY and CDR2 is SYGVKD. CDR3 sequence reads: CAISVGLAVTDTQYF. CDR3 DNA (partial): TGTGCCATCAGTGTGGGACTAGCGGTCACAGATACG.

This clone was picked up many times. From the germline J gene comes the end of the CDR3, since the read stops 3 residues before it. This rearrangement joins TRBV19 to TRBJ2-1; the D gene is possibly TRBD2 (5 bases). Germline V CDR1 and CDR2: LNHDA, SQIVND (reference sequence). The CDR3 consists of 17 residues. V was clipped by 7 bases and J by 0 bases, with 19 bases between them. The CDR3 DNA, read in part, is TGTGCCAGTACCGGCGGGCAGCTACCGAGCTCCTACAATGAG. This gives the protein CASTGGQLPSSYNE. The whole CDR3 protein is CASTGGQLPSSYNEQFF.

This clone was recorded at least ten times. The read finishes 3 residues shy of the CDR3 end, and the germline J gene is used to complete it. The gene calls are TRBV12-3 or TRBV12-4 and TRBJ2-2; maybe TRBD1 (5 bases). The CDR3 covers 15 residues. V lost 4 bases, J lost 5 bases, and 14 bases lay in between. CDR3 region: CASSSLSRGTGELFF. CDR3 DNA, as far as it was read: TGTGCCAGCAGTTCCCTCAGTAGGGGTACCGGGGAG.

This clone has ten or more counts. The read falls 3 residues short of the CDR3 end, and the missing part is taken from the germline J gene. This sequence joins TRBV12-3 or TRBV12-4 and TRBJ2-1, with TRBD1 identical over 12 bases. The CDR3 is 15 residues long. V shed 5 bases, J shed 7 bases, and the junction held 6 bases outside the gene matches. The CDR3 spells CASSAGQGARNEQFF. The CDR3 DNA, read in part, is TGTGCCAGCAGTGCGGGACAGGGGGCCAGAAATGAG.

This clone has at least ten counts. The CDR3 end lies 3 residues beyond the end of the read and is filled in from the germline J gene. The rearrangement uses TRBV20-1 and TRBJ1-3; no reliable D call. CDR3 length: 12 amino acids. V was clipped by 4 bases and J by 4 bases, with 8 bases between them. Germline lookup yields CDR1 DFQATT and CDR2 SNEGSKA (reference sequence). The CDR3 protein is CSAKPTGNTIYF. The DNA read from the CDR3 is TGCAGTGCTAAACCCACAGGAAACACC.

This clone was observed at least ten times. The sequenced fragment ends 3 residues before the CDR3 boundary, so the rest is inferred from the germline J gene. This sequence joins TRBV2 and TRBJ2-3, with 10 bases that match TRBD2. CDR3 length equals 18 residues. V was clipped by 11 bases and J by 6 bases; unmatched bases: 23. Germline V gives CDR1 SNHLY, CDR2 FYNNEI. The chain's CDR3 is CASGRVLPSGREADTQYF. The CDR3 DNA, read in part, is TGTGCCTCTGGGAGGGTTCTTCCTAGCGGGAGAGAGGCGGATACG.

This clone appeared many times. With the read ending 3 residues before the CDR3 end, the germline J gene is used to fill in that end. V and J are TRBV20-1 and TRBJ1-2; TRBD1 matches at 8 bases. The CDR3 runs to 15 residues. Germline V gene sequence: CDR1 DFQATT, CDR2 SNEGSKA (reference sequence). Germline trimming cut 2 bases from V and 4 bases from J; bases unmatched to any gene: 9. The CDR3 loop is CSARLRGTGGYGYTF. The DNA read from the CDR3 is TGCAGTGCTAGACTCCGGGGGACAGGAGGCTATGGC.

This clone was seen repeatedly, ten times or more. The CDR3 protein is CASSLSRIGVQGRYGYTF. The covered CDR3 bases are TGTGCCAGCAGTTTATCGAGGATTGGGGTTCAGGGGAGATATGGC. V gene TRBV28 combines with J gene TRBJ1-2, with D possibly matching TRBD1 (6 bases). The read ends 3 residues early relative to the CDR3; the germline J gene fills the gap. The CDR3 loop spans 18 amino acids. V lost 1 base and J 5 bases, leaving 23 bases between the germline ends. Germline V gene lookup returns CDR1 MDHEN and CDR2 SYDVKM.

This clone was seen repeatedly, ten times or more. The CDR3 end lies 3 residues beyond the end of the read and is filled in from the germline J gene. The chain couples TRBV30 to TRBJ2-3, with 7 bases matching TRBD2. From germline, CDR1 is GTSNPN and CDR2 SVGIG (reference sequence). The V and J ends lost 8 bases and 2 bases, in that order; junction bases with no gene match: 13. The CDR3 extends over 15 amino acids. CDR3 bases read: TGTGCCCTCCGAAGGGCGGGAGTATTCACAGATACG. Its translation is CALRRAGVFTDT. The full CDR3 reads CALRRAGVFTDTQYF.

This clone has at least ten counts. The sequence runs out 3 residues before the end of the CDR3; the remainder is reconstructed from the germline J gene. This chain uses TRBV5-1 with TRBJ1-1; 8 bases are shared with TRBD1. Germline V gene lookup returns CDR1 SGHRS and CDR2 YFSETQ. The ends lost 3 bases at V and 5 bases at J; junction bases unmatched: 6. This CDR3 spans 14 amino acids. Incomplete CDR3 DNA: TGCGCCAGCAGCTCAGACAGGGGTCAAACTGAA. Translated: CASSSDRGQTE. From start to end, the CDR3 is CASSSDRGQTEAFF.

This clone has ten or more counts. The CDR3 sequence: CASSIDLRDSYEQYF. The part of the CDR3 DNA that was read is TGTGCCAGTAGTATAGATCTGCGGGACTCCTACGAG. The gene calls are TRBV19 and TRBJ2-7, with D possibly matching TRBD2 (6 bases). The read gets to within 3 residues of the CDR3 end, and the germline J gene fills in the rest. This CDR3 has 15 amino acids. V lost 0 bases to trimming and J lost 0 bases, with 9 bases between them. Germline loops: CDR1 LNHDA, CDR2 SQIVND (reference sequence). Using reference TRBV19 and TRBJ2-7 for the parts outside the CDR3, the full variable domain is DGGITQSPKYLFRKEGQNVTLSCEQNLNHDAMYWYRQDPGQGLRLIYYSQIVNDFQKGDIAEGYSVSREKKESFPLTVTSAQKNPTAFYLCASSIDLRDSYEQYFGPGTRLTVT.

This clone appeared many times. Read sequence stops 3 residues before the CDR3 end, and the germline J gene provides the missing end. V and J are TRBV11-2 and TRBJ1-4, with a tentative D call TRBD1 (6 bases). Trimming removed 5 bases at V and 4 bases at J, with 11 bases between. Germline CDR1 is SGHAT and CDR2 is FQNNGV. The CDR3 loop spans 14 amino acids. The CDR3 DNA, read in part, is TGTGCCAGCAGCCAGGACAGAGTTAATGAAAAA. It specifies CASSQDRVNEK. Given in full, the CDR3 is CASSQDRVNEKLFF.

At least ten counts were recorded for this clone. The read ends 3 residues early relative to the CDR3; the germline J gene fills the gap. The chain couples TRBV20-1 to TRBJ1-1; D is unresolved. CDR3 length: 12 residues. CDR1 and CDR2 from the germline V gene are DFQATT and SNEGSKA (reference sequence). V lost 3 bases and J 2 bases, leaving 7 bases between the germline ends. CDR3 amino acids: CSASTANTEAFF. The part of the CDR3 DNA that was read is TGCAGTGCTAGTACAGCTAACACTGAA.

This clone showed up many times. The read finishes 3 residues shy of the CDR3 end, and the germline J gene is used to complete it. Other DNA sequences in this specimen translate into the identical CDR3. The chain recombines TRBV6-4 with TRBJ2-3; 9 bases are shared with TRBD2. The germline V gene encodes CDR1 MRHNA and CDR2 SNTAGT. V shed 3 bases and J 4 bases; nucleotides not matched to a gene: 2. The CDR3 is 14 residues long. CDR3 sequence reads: CASSDSGSADTQYF. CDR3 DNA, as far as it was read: TGTGCCAGCAGTGATAGCGGGAGCGCAGATACG.

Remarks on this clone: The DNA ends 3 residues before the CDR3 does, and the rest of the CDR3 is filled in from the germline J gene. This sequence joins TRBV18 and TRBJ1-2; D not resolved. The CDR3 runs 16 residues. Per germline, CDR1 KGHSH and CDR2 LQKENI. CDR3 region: CASSPRQAGSTDTYTF. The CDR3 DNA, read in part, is TGTGCCAGCTCTCCCCGACAAGCGGGCAGCACAGATACC.

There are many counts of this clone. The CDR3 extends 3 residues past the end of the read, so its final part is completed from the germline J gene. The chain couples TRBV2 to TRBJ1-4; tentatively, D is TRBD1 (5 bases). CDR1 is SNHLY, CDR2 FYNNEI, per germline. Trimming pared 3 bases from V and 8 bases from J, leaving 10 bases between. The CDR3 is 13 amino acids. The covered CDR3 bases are TGTGCCAGCAGTGATAGGGAGGGGGAAAAA. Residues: CASSDREGEK. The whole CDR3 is CASSDREGEKLFF.

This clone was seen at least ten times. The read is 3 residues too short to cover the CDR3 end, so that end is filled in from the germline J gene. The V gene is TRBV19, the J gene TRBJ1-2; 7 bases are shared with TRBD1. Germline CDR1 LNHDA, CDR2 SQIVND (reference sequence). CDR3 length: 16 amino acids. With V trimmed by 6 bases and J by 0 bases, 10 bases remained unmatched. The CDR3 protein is CASRVSRDSPNYGYTF. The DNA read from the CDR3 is TGTGCCAGTAGGGTGTCGCGGGACAGCCCTAACTATGGC.

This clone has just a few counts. CDR3 bases read: TGTGCCTCACAATTAGGACAGAGCCCAGGGCCC. This gives the protein CASQLGQSPGP. In full, the CDR3 reads CASQLGQSPGPQHF. The rearrangement joins TRBV19 to TRBJ1-5, with D possibly TRBD1 on 6 matching bases. Coverage ceases 3 residues before the CDR3 finishes, and the germline J gene fills in the end. Trimming took off 11 bases at V and 9 bases at J, with 23 bases between the two ends. Germline values: CDR1 LNHDA, CDR2 SQIVND (reference sequence). This CDR3 contains 14 residues.

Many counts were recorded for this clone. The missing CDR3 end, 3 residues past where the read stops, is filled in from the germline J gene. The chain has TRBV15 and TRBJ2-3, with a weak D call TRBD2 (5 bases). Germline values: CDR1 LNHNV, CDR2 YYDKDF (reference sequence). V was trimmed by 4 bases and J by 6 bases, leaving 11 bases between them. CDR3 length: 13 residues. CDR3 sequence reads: CATSNRTGDTQYF. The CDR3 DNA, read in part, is TGTGCCACCAGCAATCGGACGGGGGATACG. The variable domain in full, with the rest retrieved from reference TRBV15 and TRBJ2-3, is DAMVIQNPRYQVTQFGKPVTLSCSQTLNHNVMYWYQQKSSQAPKLLFHYYDKDFNNEADTPDNFQSRRPNTSFCFLDIRSPGLGDTAMYLCATSNRTGDTQYFGPGTRLTVL.

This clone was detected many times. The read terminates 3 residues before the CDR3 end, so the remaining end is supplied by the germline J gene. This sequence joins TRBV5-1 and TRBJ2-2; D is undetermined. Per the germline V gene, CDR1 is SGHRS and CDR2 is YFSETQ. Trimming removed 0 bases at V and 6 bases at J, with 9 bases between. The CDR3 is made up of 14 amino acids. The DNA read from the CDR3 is TGCGCCAGCAGCTTGGAAAGGGTTTCCGGGGAG. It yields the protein CASSLERVSGE. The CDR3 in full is CASSLERVSGELFF.

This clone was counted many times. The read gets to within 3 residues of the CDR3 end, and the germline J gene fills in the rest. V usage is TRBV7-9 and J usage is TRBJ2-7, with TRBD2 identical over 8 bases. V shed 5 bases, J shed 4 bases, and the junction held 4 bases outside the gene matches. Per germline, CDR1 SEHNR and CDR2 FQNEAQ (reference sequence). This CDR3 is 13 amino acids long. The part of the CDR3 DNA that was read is TGTGCCAGCAGCCCCCCGGGGGGGTACGAG. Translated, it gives CASSPPGGYE. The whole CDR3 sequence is CASSPPGGYEQYF.

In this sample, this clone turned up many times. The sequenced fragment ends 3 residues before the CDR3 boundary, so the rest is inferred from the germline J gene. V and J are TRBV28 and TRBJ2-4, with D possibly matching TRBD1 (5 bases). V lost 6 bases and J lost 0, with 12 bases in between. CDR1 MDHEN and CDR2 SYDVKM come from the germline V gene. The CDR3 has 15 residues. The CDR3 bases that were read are TGTGCCAGCAGCCCTGGACAACTAGCCAAAAACATT. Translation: CASSPGQLAKNI. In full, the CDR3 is CASSPGQLAKNIQYF.

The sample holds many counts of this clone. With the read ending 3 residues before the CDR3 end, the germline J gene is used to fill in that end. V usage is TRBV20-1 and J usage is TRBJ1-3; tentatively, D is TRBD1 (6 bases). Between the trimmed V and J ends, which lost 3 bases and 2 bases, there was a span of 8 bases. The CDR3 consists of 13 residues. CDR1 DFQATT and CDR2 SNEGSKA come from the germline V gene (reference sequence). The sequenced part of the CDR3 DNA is TGCAGTGCTAGGGACAGAGCTGGAAACACC. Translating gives CSARDRAGNT. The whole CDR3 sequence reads CSARDRAGNTIYF.

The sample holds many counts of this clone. Incomplete CDR3 DNA: TGTGCCAGTAGTTCACCGGGACAGGTTGCCTACGAG. Its translation is CASSSPGQVAYE. The full CDR3 reads CASSSPGQVAYEQYF. The V call is TRBV19, the J call TRBJ2-7; TRBD1 aligns across 8 bases. The read finishes 3 residues shy of the CDR3 end, and the germline J gene is used to complete it. The CDR3 spans 15 residues. V shed 5 bases, J shed 2 bases, and the junction held 8 bases outside the gene matches. Germline loops: CDR1 LNHDA, CDR2 SQIVND (reference sequence).

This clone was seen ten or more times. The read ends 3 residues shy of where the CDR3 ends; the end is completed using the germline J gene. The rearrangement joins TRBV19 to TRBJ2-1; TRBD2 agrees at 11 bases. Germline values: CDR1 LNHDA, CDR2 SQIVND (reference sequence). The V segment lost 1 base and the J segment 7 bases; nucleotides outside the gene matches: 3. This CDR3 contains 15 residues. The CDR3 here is CASSIVAGGPNEQFF. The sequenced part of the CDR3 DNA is TGTGCCAGTAGTATAGTAGCGGGAGGGCCAAATGAG.

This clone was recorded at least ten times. The DNA read from the CDR3 is TGTGCCAGCTCATCGGGACAGACCCACAACACTGAA. This gives the protein CASSSGQTHNTE. The full CDR3 protein is CASSSGQTHNTEAFF. The gene calls are TRBV18 and TRBJ1-1; 7 bases match TRBD1. The read gets to within 3 residues of the CDR3 end, and the germline J gene fills in the rest. Germline V CDR1 and CDR2: KGHSH, LQKENI. Trimming at V came to 5 bases and at J to 2 bases, leaving 8 bases not matched to a gene. There are 15 residues in the CDR3.

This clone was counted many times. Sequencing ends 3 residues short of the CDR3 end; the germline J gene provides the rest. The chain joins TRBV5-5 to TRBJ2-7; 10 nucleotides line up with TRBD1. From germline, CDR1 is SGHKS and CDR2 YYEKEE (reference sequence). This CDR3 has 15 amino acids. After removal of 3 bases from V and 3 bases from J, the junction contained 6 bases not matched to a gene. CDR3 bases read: TGTGCCAGCAGCTCCCAAGGGACAGGGGACTACGAG. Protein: CASSSQGTGDYE. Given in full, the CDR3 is CASSSQGTGDYEQYF. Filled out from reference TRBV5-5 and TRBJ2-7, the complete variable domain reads DAGVTQSPTHLIKTRGQQVTLRCSPISGHKSVSWYQQVLGQGPQFIFQYYEKEERGRGNFPDRFSARQFPNYSSELNVNALLLGDSALYLCASSSQGTGDYEQYFGPGTRLTVT.

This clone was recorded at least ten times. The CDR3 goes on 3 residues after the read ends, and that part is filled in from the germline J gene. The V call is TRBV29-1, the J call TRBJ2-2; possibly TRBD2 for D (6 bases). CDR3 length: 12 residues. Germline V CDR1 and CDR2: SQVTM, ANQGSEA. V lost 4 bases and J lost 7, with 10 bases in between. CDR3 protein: CSVGGALGELFF. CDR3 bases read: TGCAGCGTTGGCGGGGCGCTCGGGGAG.

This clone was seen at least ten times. The CDR3 DNA, read in part, is TGTGCCAGCAGTGGGCTAGCGGACTACGAG. This translates into CASSGLADYE. The entire CDR3 protein reads CASSGLADYEQYF. The V call is TRBV28, the J call TRBJ2-7; TRBD2 matches at 7 bases. Sequencing ends 3 residues short of the CDR3 end; the germline J gene provides the rest. The CDR3 contains 13 residues. From germline, CDR1 is MDHEN and CDR2 SYDVKM. The V and J ends lost 5 bases and 3 bases, in that order; junction bases with no gene match: 4.

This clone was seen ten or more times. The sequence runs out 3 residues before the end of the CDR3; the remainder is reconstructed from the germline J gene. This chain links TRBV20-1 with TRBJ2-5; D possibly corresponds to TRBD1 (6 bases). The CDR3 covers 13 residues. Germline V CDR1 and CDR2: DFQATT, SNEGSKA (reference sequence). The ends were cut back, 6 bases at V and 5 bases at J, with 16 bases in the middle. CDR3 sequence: CSAPQGNGETQYF. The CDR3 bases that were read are TGCAGTGCACCACAGGGTAATGGGGAGACC.